This TCR beta chain was sequenced for a study of blood T cell repertoires in COVID-19. Overall study context: COVID-19 samples, acute and convalescent, were from the United States, Italy and Spain. T cells, B-cell-depleted T cells, or PBMCs supplied cDNA or gDNA.

This CDR3 comprises 16 residues. Germline V gene data show CDR1 as MNHEY and CDR2 as SMNVEV (reference sequence). J lost 9 bases, V lost 5 bases, and 14 bases had no gene match. Authors' data handling: Cell counts per sample came from amplifying reference gene primers. Assay: immunoSEQ multiplex PCR; the TCRdb copy retains only in-frame clones and omits some. V, J and clone size are taken as reported in that table, and D and trimming were inferred from the DNA itself. The sample carries about 410,000 clones, 75% to 90% recorded once. The sequence was obtained from a woman in her twenties or thirties with active or convalescent COVID-19. The sequencing input was peripheral blood. The genes are TRBV27 and TRBJ2-3; 10 bases fit TRBD1. Here the CDR3 reads CASSPGTGDITTTQYF. The CDR3 nucleotides are TGTGCCAGCAGTCCCGGGACAGGGGATATCACAACGACGCAGTATTTT.